This TCR beta chain was observed in a study of T cells after yellow fever vaccination. TCR cDNA, made by 5'RACE template switching, carried an added universal primer site and UMIs. TCRdb analysed the 5' RACE reads with MiXCR anew, one entry per CDR3 protein. The table shows around 50,000 distinct CDR3 sequences, with 7% to 9% occurring only once. This clonotype was found many times. The source material was CD8+ T cells sorted from PBMCs, sampled approximately 16 days after the first yellow fever vaccination. This sequence originates from a man between 18 and 35 years old who received the YFV17D yellow fever vaccine.

The CDR3 DNA reads TGCAGTGCTAGAGGGGCACGAAACAACATTCAGTACTTC. Its translation is CSARGARNNIQYF. The V gene is TRBV20-1, the J gene TRBJ2-4; D is unclear. The germline gives CDR1 DFQATT, CDR2 SNEGSKA (reference sequence). The V end lost 1 base, the J end lost 7 bases, and 11 bases lay between the germline ends. CDR3 length: 13 amino acids.